This T cell receptor (beta chain) was obtained from a study of blood T cell repertoires in COVID-19. Study information: Nucleic acid was either cDNA or gDNA, and it came from T cells, B-cell-depleted T cells, or PBMCs.

Libraries were prepared by immunoSEQ multiplex PCR; TCRdb keeps only in-frame clonotypes and omits some of them. Here the sample spans about 270,000 clones, about 90% being singletons. The CDR3 is 15 amino acids. V was clipped by 0 bases and J by 5 bases, with 11 bases between them. Germline V gives CDR1 SGHDT, CDR2 YYEEEE. Those enrolled in Seattle joined during active infection and were followed longitudinally afterward. A single count supports this clone. The same CDR3 is also encoded by other DNA sequences in this sample. The chain combines TRBV5-6 with TRBJ2-2; D is possibly TRBD1 (5 bases). The TCR was taken from a person aged 18-35 years with COVID-19, enrolled during active disease. The source material was peripheral blood. CDR3 DNA sequence: TGTGCCAGCAGCTTGGCACAGGTAAGGACCGGGGAGCTGTTTTTT. Residues: CASSLAQVRTGELFF.